The text below deals with one T cell receptor (beta chain). As yet, its antigen is unknown. This sample is part of a study of naive and memory T cell subsets. Study results and caveats: In naive cells, over 85% of TCR sequences were seen only once.

Four subsets defined by CD45RA and CD27 were sorted after CD3, CD4, CD8 and live/dead staining. The CDR3 is made up of 15 amino acids. Germline V CDR1 and CDR2: LGHNA, YSLEER. V dropped 1 base and J dropped 2 bases, with 12 bases sitting between them. The beta constant-region primer was an equimolar mix of two oligonucleotides covering TRBC1 and TRBC2. Four rounds of PCR amplified the ligated cDNA using nested alpha and beta constant-region primers plus SP2. Using its own MiXCR run on the UMI-ligation and nested PCR reads, TCRdb lists one record per CDR3 protein. Of roughly 140,000 distinct CDR3 sequences in the sample, about a sixth were seen once.

The sample comprised naive CD4+ T cells from blood. The clonotype originates from a human donor in good health. The gene calls are TRBV4-3 and TRBJ2-7; the D gene is possibly TRBD2 (6 bases). This chain's CDR3 is CASSQGVAETYEQYF. The CDR3 DNA is TGCGCCAGCAGCCAAGGGGTAGCGGAAACCTACGAGCAGTACTTC.